This T cell receptor beta chain originates from a study of tumor-infiltrating lymphocytes in localized non-small cell lung cancer. Clones were read by immunoSEQ multiplex PCR, and TCRdb kept only the in-frame ones, dropping some. This table holds more than 7,000 clones, around 62% found once. This CDR3 contains 13 residues. CDR1 is MNHEY and CDR2 is SMNVEV in the germline V gene (reference sequence). The V end was cut by 6 bases, the J end by 3 bases, with 11 bases between. The TCR originated in a human donor with non-small cell lung cancer. V is TRBV27 and J is TRBJ1-2; D is unresolved. Sequencing was performed on uninvolved lung tissue not adjacent to the tumor. CDR3 in amino acids: CASSQHGDYGYTF. For the CDR3, the DNA is TGTGCCAGCAGCCAACACGGAGACTATGGCTACACCTTC.